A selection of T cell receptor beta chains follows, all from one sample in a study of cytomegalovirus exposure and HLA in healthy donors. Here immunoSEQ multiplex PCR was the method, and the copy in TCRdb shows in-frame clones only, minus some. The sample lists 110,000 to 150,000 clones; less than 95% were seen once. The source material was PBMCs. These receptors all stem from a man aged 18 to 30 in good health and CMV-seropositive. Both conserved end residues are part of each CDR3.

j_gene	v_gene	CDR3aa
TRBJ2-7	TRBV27	CASSQNRGGYEQYF
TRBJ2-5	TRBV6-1	CASSDNSQETQYF
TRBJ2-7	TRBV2	CASSVGQDLNSYEQYF
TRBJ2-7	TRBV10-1	CASSDPGWSDEQYF
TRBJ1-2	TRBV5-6	CASSLNILIPGYTF
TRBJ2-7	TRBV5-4	CASSSPRDPTYEQYF
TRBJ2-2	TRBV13	CASQGATNTGELFF
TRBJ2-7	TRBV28	CASSFPRGLSEQYF
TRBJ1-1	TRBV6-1	CASSEAAGTMNTEAFF
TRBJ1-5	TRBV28	CASNDRGPQPQHF
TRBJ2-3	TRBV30	CAWSATSGADTQYF
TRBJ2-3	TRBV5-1	CASSLVGTDTQYF
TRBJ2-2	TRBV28	CASTDRGRGTGELFF
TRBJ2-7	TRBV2	CASSVAGGGIYEQYF
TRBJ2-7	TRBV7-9	CASSLGGDEQYF
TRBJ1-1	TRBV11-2	CASSLTEGATEAFF
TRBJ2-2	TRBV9	CASSVGLAGPLDNTGELFF
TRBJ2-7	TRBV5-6	CASSAGLAGAPYEQYF
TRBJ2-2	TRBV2	CASSALDRAGTGELFF
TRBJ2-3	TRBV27	CASSLGLPTDTQYF
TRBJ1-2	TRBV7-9	CASSLGGGGYTF
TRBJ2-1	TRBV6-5	CASSSRRGSSYNEQFF
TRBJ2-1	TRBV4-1	CASSQVFVLARVYRSSYNEQFF
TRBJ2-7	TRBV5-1	CASSLGTPPYEQYF
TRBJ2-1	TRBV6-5	CASTETSGGYNEQFF
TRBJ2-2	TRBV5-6	CASSSVGTGDTGELFF
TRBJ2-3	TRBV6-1	CASSEGQGLAGAVDTQYF
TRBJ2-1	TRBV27	CASSFGLGGEQFF
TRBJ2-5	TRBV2	CASSPLTTGSAAQYF
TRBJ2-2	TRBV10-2	CASSDPNQGRNTGELFF
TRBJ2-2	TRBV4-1	CASSQNSGTNTGELFF
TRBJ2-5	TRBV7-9	CASSLSGRETQYF
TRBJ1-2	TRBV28	CASSTTVTVYYGYTF
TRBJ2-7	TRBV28	CASSLRGVSYEQYF
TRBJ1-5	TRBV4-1	CASSRGRNQPQHF
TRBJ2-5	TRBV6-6	CASRSLGQGGGETQYF
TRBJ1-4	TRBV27	CASSSAGTGVVLFF
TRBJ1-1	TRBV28	CASSQRTGLTEAFF
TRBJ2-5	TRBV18	CASSPSSGSRETQYF
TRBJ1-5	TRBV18	CASSPPGGQPQHF
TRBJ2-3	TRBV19	CASSLRATDTQYF
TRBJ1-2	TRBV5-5	CASSRGWQVPSGYTF
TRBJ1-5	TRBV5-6	CASSLYDRDNQPQHF
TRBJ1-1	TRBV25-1	CASGEDMYTEAFF
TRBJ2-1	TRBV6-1	CASSELGLAGFSDEQFF
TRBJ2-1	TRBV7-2	CASSVTRNLYNEQFF
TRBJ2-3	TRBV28	CASRSGHTDTQYF
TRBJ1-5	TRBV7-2	CASSLYQRQPQHF
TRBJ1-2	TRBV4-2	CASSQFGESGYTF
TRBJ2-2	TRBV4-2	CASSQDLPLGGNTGELFF
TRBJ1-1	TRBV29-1	CSVEGTGAVNTEAFF
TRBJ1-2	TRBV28	CASSSPAGQGVGGYTF
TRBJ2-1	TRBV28	CASSLAGPSSYNEQFF
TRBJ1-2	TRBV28	CASSFVLYGYTF
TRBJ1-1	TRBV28	CASSLGLAANTEAFF